Sequencing of this T cell receptor (beta chain) was carried out in a study of vaccination and CD4 T cells after COVID-19. Sequencing of cultured CD4+ T cell DNA used the Oncomine TCR Beta short-read assay. Each CDR3 protein gets one entry after TCRdb re-called the PCR reads with MiXCR. The sample has 15,000 to 18,000 distinct CDR3 sequences, around 48% seen once. This clonotype appeared once. Its antigen is still unknown. Described treatment: approximately 10-day PBMC culture with coronavirus spike peptide pools or control peptides (ViraFEST assay). Germline V CDR1 and CDR2: SGHTS, YDEGEE. This CDR3 has 14 residues. Trimming pared 1 base from V and 3 bases from J, leaving 9 bases between.

Sequencing used CD4+ T cells from blood, cultured in vitro, obtained before SARS-CoV-2 vaccination. The V and J genes are TRBV5-8 and TRBJ2-3; D gene ambiguous. This receptor was obtained from a human donor who had recovered from COVID-19. CDR3 nucleotides: TGTGCCAGCAGCTTGTTTGTTCGTACAGATACGCAGTATTTT. Its protein product is CASSLFVRTDTQYF. The entire variable domain, with the rest obtained from reference TRBV5-8 and TRBJ2-3, is as follows: EAGVTQSPTHLIKTRGQQATLRCSPISGHTSVYWYQQALGLGLQFLLWYDEGEERNRGNFPPRFSGRQFPNYSSELNVNALELEDSALYLCASSLFVRTDTQYFGPGTRLTVL.